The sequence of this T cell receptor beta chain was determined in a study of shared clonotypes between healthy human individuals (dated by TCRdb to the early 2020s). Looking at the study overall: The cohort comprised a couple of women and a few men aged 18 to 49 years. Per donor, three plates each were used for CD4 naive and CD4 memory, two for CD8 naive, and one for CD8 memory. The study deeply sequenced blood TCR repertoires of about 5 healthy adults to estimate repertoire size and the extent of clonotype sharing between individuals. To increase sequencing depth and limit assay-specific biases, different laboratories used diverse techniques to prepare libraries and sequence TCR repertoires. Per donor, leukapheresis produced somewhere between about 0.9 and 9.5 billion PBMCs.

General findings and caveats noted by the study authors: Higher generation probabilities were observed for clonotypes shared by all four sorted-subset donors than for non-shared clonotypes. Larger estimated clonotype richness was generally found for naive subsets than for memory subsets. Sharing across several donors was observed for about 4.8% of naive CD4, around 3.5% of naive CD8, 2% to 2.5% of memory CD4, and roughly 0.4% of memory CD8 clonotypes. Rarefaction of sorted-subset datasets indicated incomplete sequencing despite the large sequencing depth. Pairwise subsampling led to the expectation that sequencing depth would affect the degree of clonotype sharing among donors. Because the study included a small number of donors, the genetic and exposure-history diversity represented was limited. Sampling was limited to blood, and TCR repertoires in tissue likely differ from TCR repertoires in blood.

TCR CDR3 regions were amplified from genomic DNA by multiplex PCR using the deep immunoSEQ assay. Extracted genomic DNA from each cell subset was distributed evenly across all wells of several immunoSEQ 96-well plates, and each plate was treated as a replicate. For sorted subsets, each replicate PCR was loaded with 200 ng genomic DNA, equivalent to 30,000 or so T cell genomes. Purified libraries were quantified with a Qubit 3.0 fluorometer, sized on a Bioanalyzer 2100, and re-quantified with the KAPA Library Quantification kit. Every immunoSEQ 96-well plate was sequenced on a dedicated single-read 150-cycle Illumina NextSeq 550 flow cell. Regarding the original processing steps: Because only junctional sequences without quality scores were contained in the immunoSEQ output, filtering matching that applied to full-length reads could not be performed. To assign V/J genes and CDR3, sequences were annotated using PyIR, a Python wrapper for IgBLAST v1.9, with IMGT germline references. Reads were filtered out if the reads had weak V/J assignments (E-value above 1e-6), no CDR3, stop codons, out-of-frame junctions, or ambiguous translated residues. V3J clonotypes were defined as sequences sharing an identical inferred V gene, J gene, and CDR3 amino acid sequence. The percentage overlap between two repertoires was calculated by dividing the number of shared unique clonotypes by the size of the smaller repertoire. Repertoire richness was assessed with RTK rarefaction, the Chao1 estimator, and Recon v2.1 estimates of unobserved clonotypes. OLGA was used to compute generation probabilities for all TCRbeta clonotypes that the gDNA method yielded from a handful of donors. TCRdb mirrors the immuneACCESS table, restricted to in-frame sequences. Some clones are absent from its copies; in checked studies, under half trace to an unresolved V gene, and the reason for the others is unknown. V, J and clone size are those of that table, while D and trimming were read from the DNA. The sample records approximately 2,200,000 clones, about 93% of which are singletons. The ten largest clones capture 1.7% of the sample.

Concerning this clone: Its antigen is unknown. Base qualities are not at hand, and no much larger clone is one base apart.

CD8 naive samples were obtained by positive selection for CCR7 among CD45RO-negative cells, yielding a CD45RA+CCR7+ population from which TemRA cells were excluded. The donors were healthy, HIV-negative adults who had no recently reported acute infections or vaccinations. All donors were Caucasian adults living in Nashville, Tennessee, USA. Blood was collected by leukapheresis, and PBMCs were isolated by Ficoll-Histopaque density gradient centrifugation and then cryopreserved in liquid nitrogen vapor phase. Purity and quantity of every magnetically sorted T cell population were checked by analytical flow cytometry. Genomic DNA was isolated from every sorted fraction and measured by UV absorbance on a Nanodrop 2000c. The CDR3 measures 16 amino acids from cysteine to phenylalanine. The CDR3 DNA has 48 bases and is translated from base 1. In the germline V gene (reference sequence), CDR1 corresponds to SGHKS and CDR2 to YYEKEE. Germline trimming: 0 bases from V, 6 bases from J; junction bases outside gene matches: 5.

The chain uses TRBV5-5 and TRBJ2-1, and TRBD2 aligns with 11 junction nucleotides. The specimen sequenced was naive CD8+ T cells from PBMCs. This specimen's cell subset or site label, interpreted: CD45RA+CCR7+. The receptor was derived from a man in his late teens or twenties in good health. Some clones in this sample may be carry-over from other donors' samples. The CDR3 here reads CASSLVGLAGPNEQFF. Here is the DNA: TGTGCCAGCAGCTTGGTAGGACTAGCGGGTCCCAATGAGCAGTTCTTC.